Presented here are 10 T cell receptor beta chains from one specimen sequenced in a study of blood T cell repertoires in COVID-19. Assay used: immunoSEQ multiplex PCR; TCRdb lists only in-frame clones, some missing. The sample has over 150,000 clones; roughly 83% are singletons. The specimen was peripheral blood. Receptors originate from a man younger than 30 with active or convalescent COVID-19.

The chain is built from TRBV7-9 and TRBJ2-4, with no clear D. The CDR3 loop spans 14 amino acids. The germline V and J ends were trimmed by 4 bases and 0 bases, with 7 bases remaining between them. Per germline, CDR1 SEHNR and CDR2 FQNEAQ (reference sequence). The CDR3 sequence: CASSSTVAKNIQYF. The CDR3 nucleotides read TGTGCCAGCAGCTCTACAGTAGCCAAAAACATTCAGTACTTC.

This clone has only a few counts. The CDR3 spells CASSLGQGGTEAFF. DNA for the CDR3: TGTGCCAGCAGCTTGGGACAGGGGGGCACTGAAGCTTTCTTT. The V gene is TRBV5-5, the J gene TRBJ1-1, with 9 bases lining up with TRBD1. V lost 0 bases, J lost 4 bases, and 1 base stayed unmatched. CDR3 length: 14 residues. CDR1 and CDR2 (germline): SGHKS, YYEKEE (reference sequence).

The chain has TRBV7-9 and TRBJ1-6; 7 positions match TRBD1. In germline, CDR1 is SEHNR, CDR2 FQNEAQ (reference sequence). After removal of 5 bases from V and 9 bases from J, the junction contained 10 bases not matched to a gene. This CDR3 region has 15 residues. CDR3 region: CASSEWTGFGSPLHF. The CDR3 DNA is TGTGCCAGCAGCGAATGGACAGGCTTTGGTTCACCCCTCCACTTT.

This chain links TRBV7-9 with TRBJ1-3; 7 bases fit TRBD1. The CDR3 contains 14 residues. Germline assignment: CDR1 SEHNR and CDR2 FQNEAQ (reference sequence). The V segment lost 4 bases and the J segment 2 bases; nucleotides outside the gene matches: 2. Here the CDR3 reads CASSSGTAGNTIYF. The CDR3 nucleotides read TGTGCCAGCAGCTCAGGGACAGCTGGAAACACCATATATTTT.

The V and J genes are TRBV7-9 and TRBJ2-1, with 12 bases lining up with TRBD2. Germline V gene sequence: CDR1 SEHNR, CDR2 FQNEAQ (reference sequence). The junction had 5 bases not matched to a gene; V was cut back by 4 bases and J by 7 bases. CDR3 length: 15 amino acids. The CDR3 region has the DNA TGTGCCAGCAGCTCGCTAGCGGGAGGGGTTAATGAGCAGTTCTTC. Translating gives CASSSLAGGVNEQFF.

The chain links TRBV30 to TRBJ1-5, with 7 positions matching TRBD1. After removal of 1 base from V and 6 bases from J, the junction contained 9 bases not matched to a gene. Germline-derived CDR1 and CDR2 are GTSNPN and SVGIG (reference sequence). This CDR3 is 15 amino acids long. In DNA, the CDR3 is TGTGCCTGGAGTGCCCCCGGGACAGAGAGTCAGCCCCAGCATTTT. It encodes CAWSAPGTESQPQHF.

The chain's CDR3 is CASSTGQGVYEQYF. Written as DNA, the CDR3 is TGCGCCAGCAGCACCGGACAGGGGGTGTACGAGCAGTACTTC. This sequence joins TRBV5-1 and TRBJ2-7; 10 bases line up with TRBD1. The CDR3 is 14 amino acids. Trimming took 4 bases from V and 4 from J; bases not matched to a gene: 5. Germline CDR1 is SGHRS and CDR2 is YFSETQ.

The chain recombines TRBV29-1 with TRBJ1-5; D might be TRBD1 (6 bases). Between the trimmed V and J ends, which lost 1 base and 1 base, there was a span of 11 bases. The CDR3 is made up of 15 amino acids. CDR1 is SQVTM, CDR2 ANQGSEA, per germline. The chain's CDR3 is CSVEVTGESNQPQHF. As DNA, the CDR3 is TGCAGCGTTGAAGTGACAGGAGAGAGCAATCAGCCCCAGCATTTT.

The rearrangement links TRBV11-2 to TRBJ1-4; D is possibly TRBD1 (5 bases). Germline lookup yields CDR1 SGHAT and CDR2 FQNNGV. The CDR3 sequence is 12 residues long. V lost 5 bases, J lost 13 bases, and 14 bases lay in between. The chain's CDR3 is CASSRDSRGLFF. The DNA for the CDR3 is TGTGCCAGCAGCCGTGACAGCCGTGGACTGTTTTTT.

The rearrangement links TRBV7-9 to TRBJ2-7, with TRBD1 matching 8 bases. The germline gives CDR1 SEHNR, CDR2 FQNEAQ (reference sequence). Losses at the gene ends were 5 bases for V and 0 bases for J; bases not matched to a gene: 12. The CDR3 spans 17 residues. The CDR3 region has the DNA TGTGCCAGCAGCCTAACGCCAGGGGGCCTGGGCTCCTACGAGCAGTACTTC. It translates to CASSLTPGGLGSYEQYF. Variable domain in full (rest from reference TRBV7-9 and TRBJ2-7): DTGVSQNPRHKITKRGQNVTFRCDPISEHNRLYWYRQTLGQGPEFLTYFQNEAQLEKSRLLSDRFSAERPKGSFSTLEIQRTEQGDSAMYLCASSLTPGGLGSYEQYFGPGTRLTVT.